This entry features one TCR beta chain sequence. The antigen is unknown. CDR3 length: 14 amino acids. V gave up 3 bases and J gave up 7 bases, with 13 bases separating them. The germline V gene has CDR1 MNHEY and CDR2 SVGAGI. The immunoSEQ assay was v3.0, run at survey level. Assay used: immunoSEQ multiplex PCR; TCRdb lists only in-frame clones, some missing. The data hold about 19,000 clones, with approximately 85% observed a single time. This specimen comes from a study of long-term antiretroviral therapy in people with HIV. Study results and caveats: Blood specimens, gathered between about 2004 and 2017, were possibly obtained under older ART regimens. Clones that had undergone expansion before ART dominated the repertoire at all time points.

This material consisted of unsorted PBMCs, taken at the start of antiretroviral therapy, before treatment. The genes are TRBV6-5 and TRBJ1-5; D not resolved. This sequence was found in a man between 18 and 29 years old with HIV. The chain's CDR3 is CASSYMMGSQPQHF. In DNA form, the CDR3 reads TGTGCCAGCAGTTATATGATGGGGAGCCAGCCCCAGCATTTT.